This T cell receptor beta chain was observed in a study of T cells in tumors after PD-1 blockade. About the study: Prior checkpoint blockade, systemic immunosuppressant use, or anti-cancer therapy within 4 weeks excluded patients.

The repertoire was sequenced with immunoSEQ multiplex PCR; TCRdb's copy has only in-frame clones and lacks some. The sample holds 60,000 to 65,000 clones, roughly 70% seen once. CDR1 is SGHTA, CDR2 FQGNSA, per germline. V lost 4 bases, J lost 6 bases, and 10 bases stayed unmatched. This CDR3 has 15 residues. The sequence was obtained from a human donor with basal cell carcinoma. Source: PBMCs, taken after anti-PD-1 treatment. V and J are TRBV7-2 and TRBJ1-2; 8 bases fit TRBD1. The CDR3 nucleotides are TGTGCCAGCAGCTCCCCCGGACAGGGCCGACATGGCTACACCTTC. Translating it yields CASSSPGQGRHGYTF.